One and the same sample provided the 21 T cell receptor beta chains below, sequenced in a study of T cells expressing NK-cell markers. TCRdb reanalyzed the 5' RACE reads, giving one entry per CDR3 protein sequence and no DNA. In total, the table holds 400,000 or so distinct CDR3 sequences. Specimen: blood T cells: a sorted CD56 or NKG2C T cell subset, CD4+ or CD8+ T cells, or bulk PBMC T cells (not recorded which). These receptors were collected from a woman in her forties or fifties in good health.

The CDR3 reads CASRKTTSVAYEQYF. The rearrangement links TRBV6-5 to TRBJ2-7; TCRdb selects TRBD2, and the lack of DNA leaves this call unchecked. The CDR3 consists of 15 residues. CDR1 is MNHEY, CDR2 SVGAGI, per germline.

This CDR3 reads CASSPSFGSGELFF. The chain joins TRBV10-2 to TRBJ2-2; as DNA is missing, the TRBD2 call by TCRdb cannot be tested. The V gene's germline CDR1 is WSHSY and CDR2 SAAADI. The CDR3 is 14 residues long.

CDR3 sequence reads: CASSIQDYTQYF. The V call is TRBV7-2, the J call TRBJ2-3. Germline values: CDR1 SGHTA, CDR2 FQGNSA. The CDR3 sequence is 12 residues long. The complete variable domain, with remaining parts taken from reference TRBV7-2 and TRBJ2-3, reads GAGVSQSPSNKVTEKGKDVELRCDPISGHTALYWYRQSLGQGLEFLIYFQGNSAPDKSGLPSDRFSAERTGGSVSTLTIQRTQQEDSAVYLCASSIQDYTQYFGPGTRLTVL.

The chain is built from TRBV12-3 or TRBV12-4 and TRBJ2-2; the D call from TCRdb, TRBD1, cannot be confirmed without DNA. The CDR3 is 13 residues long. CDR3: CASSLGRGGELFF.

The chain couples TRBV6-5 to TRBJ2-3. The CDR3 sequence is 12 residues long. Germline CDR1 reads MNHEY; CDR2 reads SVGAGI. The CDR3 loop reads CASSQNSNTQYF.

The chain uses TRBV12-3 or TRBV12-4 and TRBJ1-5. This CDR3 comprises 13 residues. The CDR3 loop reads CASSPGRGQPQHF.

The chain links TRBV24-1 to TRBJ2-1; the D call from TCRdb, TRBD1, cannot be confirmed without DNA. The CDR3 contains 15 residues. Germline-derived CDR1 and CDR2 are KGHDR and SFDVKD. The CDR3 spells CATSDTTGAAASAFF.

This sequence joins TRBV29-1 and TRBJ2-3; absent DNA, TCRdb's TRBD1 call cannot be checked. CDR1 is SQVTM and CDR2 is ANQGSEA in the germline V gene. The CDR3 loop spans 16 amino acids. This CDR3 is CSVADRDTLGPDTQYF.

The chain links TRBV7-8 to TRBJ1-2. This CDR3 has 16 amino acids. Germline V gene data show CDR1 as SGHVS and CDR2 as FQNEAQ. The CDR3 here is CASSLGGPSNNYGYTF. Full variable domain (remainder filled in from reference TRBV7-8 and TRBJ1-2): GAGVSQSPRYKVAKRGQDVALRCDPISGHVSLFWYQQALGQGPEFLTYFQNEAQLDKSGLPSDRFFAERPEGSVSTLKIQRTQQEDSAVYLCASSLGGPSNNYGYTFGSGTRLTVV.

The J gene is TRBJ2-4, the V gene TRBV5-1; TCRdb gives TRBD1 as the D gene, but with no DNA this cannot be confirmed. CDR3 length: 14 amino acids. Germline lookup yields CDR1 SGHRS and CDR2 YFSETQ. CDR3 amino acids: CASSGRQGGNIQYF.

The chain combines TRBV20-1 with TRBJ2-4; TCRdb's D call, TRBD1, is unchecked because there is no DNA. The CDR3 spans 13 residues. In germline, CDR1 is DFQATT, CDR2 SNEGSKA (reference sequence). The CDR3: CSAPQVAKNIQYF.

This rearrangement joins TRBV7-9 to TRBJ2-1; TCRdb's D call of TRBD2 is untestable without DNA. Germline CDR1 reads SEHNR; CDR2 reads FQNEAQ (reference sequence). CDR3 length equals 18 residues. CDR3 sequence reads: CASRPTSGRAFGGNEQFF.

This chain uses TRBV20-1 with TRBJ2-5; checking the TCRdb D call of TRBD2 is not possible without DNA. Per the germline V gene, CDR1 is DFQATT and CDR2 is SNEGSKA (reference sequence). The CDR3 runs to 17 residues. CDR3: CSAITGTSGPQGETQYF.

The chain joins TRBV5-1 to TRBJ2-1; the D call of TRBD1 rests on TCRdb alone, since no DNA is present to check it. The CDR3 covers 15 residues. Per germline, CDR1 SGHRS and CDR2 YFSETQ. CDR3 region: CASSHNRDAYNEQFF. Complete variable domain (other parts from reference TRBV5-1 and TRBJ2-1): KAGVTQTPRYLIKTRGQQVTLSCSPISGHRSVSWYQQTPGQGLQFLFEYFSETQRNKGNFPGRFSGRQFSNSRSEMNVSTLELGDSALYLCASSHNRDAYNEQFFGPGTRLTVL.

The V call is TRBV18, the J call TRBJ2-3; TCRdb selects TRBD2, and the lack of DNA leaves this call unchecked. Germline V lookup: CDR1 KGHSH, CDR2 LQKENI. There are 15 residues in the CDR3. CDR3 protein: CASSRRDSLPDTQYF.

The V gene is TRBV14, the J gene TRBJ2-1. Germline CDR1 reads SGHDN; CDR2 reads FVKESK. This CDR3 region has 14 residues. CDR3 sequence reads: CASSQEVALGEQFF.

The gene calls are TRBV9 and TRBJ2-7; TCRdb outputs TRBD1, but without DNA this stays unchecked. The CDR3 is 15 amino acids. Per germline, CDR1 SGDLS and CDR2 YYNGEE. The CDR3 protein is CASSLDGQGDVEQYF. The full variable domain, completed using reference TRBV9 and TRBJ2-7, is DSGVTQTPKHLITATGQRVTLRCSPRSGDLSVYWYQQSLDQGLQFLIQYYNGEERAKGNILERFSAQQFPDLHSELNLSSLELGDSALYFCASSLDGQGDVEQYFGPGTRLTVT.

This chain connects TRBV12-3 or TRBV12-4 to TRBJ2-5; absent DNA, TCRdb's TRBD1 call cannot be checked. The CDR3 is made up of 17 amino acids. CDR3 residues: CASSLRQGVRNQETQYF.

The chain couples TRBV5-1 to TRBJ1-1. This CDR3 has 13 residues. Germline CDR1 SGHRS, CDR2 YFSETQ. The CDR3 loop reads CASSSDFITEAFF.

The chain recombines TRBV6-4 with TRBJ1-1; no DNA is available, so the TRBD1 call from TCRdb remains unchecked. Germline V gives CDR1 MRHNA, CDR2 SNTAGT. The CDR3 has 15 residues. The chain's CDR3 is CASAPQGSGGTEAFF.

The chain couples TRBV30 to TRBJ2-3; TCRdb picks TRBD2, but there is no DNA to check that call. The germline V gene encodes CDR1 GTSNPN and CDR2 SVGIG (reference sequence). CDR3 length: 11 residues. CDR3 in amino acids: CAWSVRATQYF.